The clone carrying this TCR beta chain was detected ten times or more. What it binds is not known. This sample is part of a study of T cell repertoires in cytomegalovirus infection. Germline CDR1 and CDR2: SGHTA and FQGNSA. The V end was cut by 0 bases, the J end by 7 bases, with 13 bases between. CDR3 length: 16 amino acids. TCRdb processed the reads anew with MiXCR; each CDR3 protein has one entry. The sample shows some 500,000 distinct CDR3 sequences, around 40% of them seen only once. Study outcomes and limitations: Dominating the ex vivo response were HLA-C-restricted CMV-specific TCR beta clonotypes.

V gene TRBV7-2 combines with J gene TRBJ1-6; a weak D match, TRBD1 (5 bases). The source was cultured PBMCs, collected from culture after CMV antigen stimulation. The source is a human donor in good health (CMV status not recorded). Some clones in this sample may be carry-over from other donors' samples. The CDR3 reads CASSLAGPTSNSPLHF. The CDR3 coding sequence is TGTGCCAGCAGCTTAGCGGGGCCGACGAGCAATTCACCCCTCCACTTT.